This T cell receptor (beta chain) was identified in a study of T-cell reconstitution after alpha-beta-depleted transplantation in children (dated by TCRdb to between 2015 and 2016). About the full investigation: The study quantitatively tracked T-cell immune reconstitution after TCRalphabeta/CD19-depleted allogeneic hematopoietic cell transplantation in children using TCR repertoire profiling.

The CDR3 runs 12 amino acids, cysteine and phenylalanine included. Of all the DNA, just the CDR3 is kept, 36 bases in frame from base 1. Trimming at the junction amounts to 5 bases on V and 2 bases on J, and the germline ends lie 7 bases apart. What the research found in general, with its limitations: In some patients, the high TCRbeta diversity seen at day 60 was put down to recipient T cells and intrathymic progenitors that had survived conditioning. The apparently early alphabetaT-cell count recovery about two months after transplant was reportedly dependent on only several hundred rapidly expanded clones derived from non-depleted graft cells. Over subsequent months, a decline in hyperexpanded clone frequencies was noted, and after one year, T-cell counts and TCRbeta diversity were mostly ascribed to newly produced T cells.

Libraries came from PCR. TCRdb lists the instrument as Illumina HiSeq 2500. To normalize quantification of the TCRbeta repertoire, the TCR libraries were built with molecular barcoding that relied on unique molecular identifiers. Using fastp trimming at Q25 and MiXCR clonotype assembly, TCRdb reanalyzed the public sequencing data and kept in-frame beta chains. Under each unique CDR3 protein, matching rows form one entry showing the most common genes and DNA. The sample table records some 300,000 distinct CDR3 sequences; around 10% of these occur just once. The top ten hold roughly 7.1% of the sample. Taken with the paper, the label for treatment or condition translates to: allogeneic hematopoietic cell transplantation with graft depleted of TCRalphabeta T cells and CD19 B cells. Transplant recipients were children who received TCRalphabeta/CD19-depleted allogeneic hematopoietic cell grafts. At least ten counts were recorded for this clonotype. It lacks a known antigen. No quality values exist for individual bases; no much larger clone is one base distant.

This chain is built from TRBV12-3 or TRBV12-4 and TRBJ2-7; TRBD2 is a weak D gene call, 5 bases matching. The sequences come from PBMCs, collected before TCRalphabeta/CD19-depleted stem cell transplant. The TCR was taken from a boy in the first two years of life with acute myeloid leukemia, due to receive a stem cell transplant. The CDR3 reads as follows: CASSTGTYEQYF. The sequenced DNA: TGTGCCAGCAGTACCGGGACCTACGAGCAGTACTTC.